These 25 T cell receptor beta chains came from one sample sequenced in a study of OX40 agonist ivuxolimab in advanced cancers. Only in-frame clones appear in the TCRdb table, and some are missing; sequencing was by immunoSEQ multiplex PCR. The sample lists 35,000 to 45,000 clones, approximately 88% occurring once. Specimen: CD4+ or CD8+ T cells sorted from blood, collected in a trial of the OX40 agonist ivuxolimab. These receptors came from an adult with an advanced solid tumor such as melanoma, head and neck, liver or kidney cancer.

The rearrangement joins TRBV27 to TRBJ2-7; 14 bases fit TRBD2. J was trimmed by 2 bases and V by 2 bases; bases with no gene match: 2. CDR1 MNHEY and CDR2 SMNVEV come from the germline V gene (reference sequence). The CDR3 is made up of 16 amino acids. The CDR3 nucleotides read TGTGCCAGCAGTTTAACGGGACTAGCGGGAGCCTACGAGCAGTACTTC. Protein sequence: CASSLTGLAGAYEQYF.

This chain uses TRBV9 with TRBJ2-3; D call uncertain. Germline values: CDR1 SGDLS, CDR2 YYNGEE. This CDR3 is built from 13 residues. Trimming removed 0 bases at V and 6 bases at J, with 8 bases between. The DNA for the CDR3 is TGTGCCAGCAGCGTAGTATTCTGGGATACGCAGTATTTT. This codes for CASSVVFWDTQYF.

The V and J genes are TRBV7-8 and TRBJ2-7, with unresolved D. This CDR3 is built from 13 residues. From germline, CDR1 is SGHVS and CDR2 FQNEAQ. Trimming left V 0 bases short and J 5 bases short, with 8 bases between. The CDR3 sequence: CASSLAKGHEQYF. The CDR3 DNA sequence: TGTGCCAGCAGCTTAGCGAAGGGCCACGAGCAGTACTTC.

This chain links TRBV7-9 with TRBJ2-3, with D possibly being TRBD2 (6 bases). Germline V gene sequence: CDR1 SEHNR, CDR2 FQNEAQ (reference sequence). Trimming took off 1 base at V and 4 bases at J, with 15 bases between the two ends. The CDR3 loop spans 16 amino acids. CDR3 loop: CASSLDAGWGPDTQYF. The CDR3 DNA follows: TGTGCCAGCAGCTTAGACGCGGGGTGGGGCCCAGATACGCAGTATTTT.

In this sample, this clone turned up once. The chain uses TRBV19 and TRBJ1-6, with D tentatively TRBD1 (5 bases). CDR3 length equals 14 residues. With 4 bases removed from V and 7 bases from J, the gap between germline ends came to 11 bases. The germline V gene has CDR1 LNHDA and CDR2 SQIVND (reference sequence). The chain's CDR3 is CASSSSTGNSPLHF. The CDR3 bases are TGTGCCAGTAGTAGCTCCACAGGCAATTCACCCCTCCACTTT. Drawing the rest from reference TRBV19 and TRBJ1-6, the complete variable domain is DGGITQSPKYLFRKEGQNVTLSCEQNLNHDAMYWYRQDPGQGLRLIYYSQIVNDFQKGDIAEGYSVSREKKESFPLTVTSAQKNPTAFYLCASSSSTGNSPLHFGNGTRLTVT.

The chain is built from TRBV29-1 and TRBJ1-2; weak D call: TRBD1 (6 bases). CDR1 and CDR2 (germline): SQVTM, ANQGSEA. The CDR3 totals 15 residues. The V and J ends lost 3 bases and 7 bases respectively, with 21 bases between them. The CDR3 DNA sequence: TGCAGCGTTGATCCAACCTTACAGGGAACGCTTGGCTACACCTTC. Its translation is CSVDPTLQGTLGYTF. Together with reference TRBV29-1 and TRBJ1-2, the CDR3 gives the full variable domain: SAVISQKPSRDICQRGTSLTIQCQVDSQVTMMFWYRQQPGQSLTLIATANQGSEATYESGFVIDKFPISRPNLTFSTLTVSNMSPEDSSIYLCSVDPTLQGTLGYTFGSGTRLTVV.

CDR3 coding DNA: TGTGCCAGCAGCTTAGCGTCCCCCTTTTACAGGGTTAAAGAGACCCAGTACTTC. It translates to CASSLASPFYRVKETQYF. This sequence joins TRBV7-8 and TRBJ2-5; tentatively, D is TRBD1 (6 bases). Trimming removed 0 bases from V and 3 bases from J, with 20 bases in between. The germline CDR1 and CDR2 sequences are SGHVS and FQNEAQ. This CDR3 region has 18 residues.

The chain is built from TRBV4-1 and TRBJ1-6; possibly TRBD1 for D (5 bases). Germline V lookup: CDR1 MGHRA, CDR2 YSYEKL. With 3 bases removed from V and 10 bases from J, the gap between germline ends came to 10 bases. The CDR3 loop spans 13 amino acids. This chain's CDR3 is CASSHRGPSPLHF. Here the CDR3 DNA reads TGCGCCAGCAGCCATAGGGGACCGTCACCCCTCCACTTT.

The rearrangement links TRBV5-6 to TRBJ2-3, with a weak D call TRBD1 (6 bases). The CDR3 is made up of 16 amino acids. V was trimmed by 2 bases and J by 6 bases, leaving 19 bases between them. From germline, CDR1 is SGHDT and CDR2 YYEEEE. For the CDR3, the DNA is TGTGCCAGCAGCTTTACCGAGACAGGTATCATCGATACGCAGTATTTT. Translated, it gives CASSFTETGIIDTQYF.

This clone was seen once. The gene calls are TRBV15 and TRBJ2-7; possible D gene TRBD1, 5 bases. Germline V gene sequence: CDR1 LNHNV, CDR2 YYDKDF (reference sequence). This CDR3 contains 15 residues. V dropped 3 bases and J dropped 3 bases, with 15 bases sitting between them. In nucleotides, the CDR3 is TGTGCCACCAGCAGGGTCAGGGCACCCTACTACGAGCAGTACTTC. Amino acid sequence: CATSRVRAPYYEQYF.

The chain carries TRBV9 and TRBJ2-7, with 7 bases that match TRBD2. This CDR3 has 13 amino acids. Germline CDR1 SGDLS, CDR2 YYNGEE. J gave up 6 bases and V 0 bases, and 3 bases lay outside the gene matches. Here the CDR3 reads CASSVGLATEQYF. CDR3 coding DNA: TGTGCCAGCAGCGTAGGACTAGCTACCGAGCAGTACTTC.

The chain recombines TRBV5-1 with TRBJ2-6; 10 nucleotides agree with TRBD1. The CDR3 sequence is 18 residues long. CDR1 and CDR2 (germline): SGHRS, YFSETQ. Trimming removed 4 bases from V and 0 bases from J; junction bases left unmatched: 7. CDR3 residues: CASSLRQGAFSGANVLTF. CDR3 sequence (DNA): TGCGCCAGCAGCCTAAGACAGGGGGCATTCTCTGGGGCCAACGTCCTGACTTTC.

This clone was found once. The rearrangement joins TRBV28 to TRBJ1-2; D is perhaps TRBD1 (6 bases). The CDR3 consists of 15 residues. Trimming left V 3 bases short and J 3 bases short, with 14 bases between. Germline-derived CDR1 and CDR2 are MDHEN and SYDVKM. The CDR3 sequence is CASSFDATGYYGYTF. As DNA, the CDR3 is TGTGCCAGCAGTTTCGACGCTACAGGGTACTATGGCTACACCTTC.

This sequence joins TRBV5-1 and TRBJ2-7, with TRBD1 identical over 8 bases. J gave up 1 base and V 2 bases, and 8 bases lay outside the gene matches. Germline V gene sequence: CDR1 SGHRS, CDR2 YFSETQ. The CDR3 has 16 amino acids. This CDR3 is CASSLRTGRFSYEQYF. The CDR3 nucleotides are TGCGCCAGCAGCTTACGGACAGGGAGATTTTCCTACGAGCAGTACTTC.

V is TRBV6-5 and J is TRBJ1-2; perhaps TRBD1 as D (5 bases). This CDR3 spans 12 amino acids. Germline CDR1 is MNHEY and CDR2 is SVGAGI. Trimming stripped 5 bases from V and 8 bases from J, with 12 bases between. CDR3 sequence: CASSQGPLGYTF. In DNA, the CDR3 is TGTGCCAGCAGTCAGGGCCCCCTGGGCTACACCTTC.

This rearrangement joins TRBV29-1 to TRBJ1-1; D is uncertain. Germline CDR1 SQVTM, CDR2 ANQGSEA. This CDR3 has 14 residues. Trimming took 7 bases from V and 0 from J, leaving 15 bases between them. The CDR3 DNA follows: TGCAGCGGAGGGAGGGTGGGAGTGAACACTGAAGCTTTCTTT. Amino acids: CSGGRVGVNTEAFF.

V and J are TRBV5-4 and TRBJ2-3; maybe TRBD1 (5 bases). Between the trimmed V and J ends, which lost 1 base and 0 bases, there was a span of 9 bases. CDR3 length equals 15 residues. Germline V gene sequence: CDR1 SGHNT, CDR2 YYREEE (reference sequence). As DNA, the CDR3 is TGTGCCAGCAGCTTGAGCAGGGCAAGCACAGATACGCAGTATTTT. Its protein product is CASSLSRASTDTQYF.

The V call is TRBV10-3, the J call TRBJ2-1; no clear D. Germline CDR1 and CDR2: ENHRY and SYGVKD. The CDR3 has 12 residues. Trimming cost V 10 bases and J 4 bases, with 11 bases left between them. CDR3 nucleotide sequence: TGTGCCACACAGCTTCGGTACAATGAGCAGTTCTTC. It encodes CATQLRYNEQFF.

This clone appeared a few times. This chain connects TRBV5-6 to TRBJ1-5; perhaps TRBD1 as D (5 bases). V dropped 4 bases and J dropped 6 bases, with 11 bases sitting between them. The CDR3 loop spans 13 amino acids. Germline values: CDR1 SGHDT, CDR2 YYEEEE. The CDR3 loop reads CASSGQGLQPQHF. The CDR3 bases are TGTGCCAGCAGCGGGCAGGGCCTTCAGCCCCAGCATTTT.

The rearrangement joins TRBV7-6 to TRBJ1-2; D ambiguous. V was trimmed by 5 bases and J by 7 bases, leaving 23 bases between them. This CDR3 has 16 residues. From germline, CDR1 is SGHVS and CDR2 FNYEAQ. Here the CDR3 reads CASSPPGGWSSVGYTF. The CDR3 DNA sequence: TGTGCCAGCAGCCCCCCAGGAGGGTGGTCGTCGGTTGGCTACACCTTC.

This rearrangement joins TRBV10-2 to TRBJ2-3, with TRBD2 identical over 9 bases. Germline CDR1 reads WSHSY; CDR2 reads SAAADI. J was trimmed by 6 bases and V by 5 bases; bases with no gene match: 9. The CDR3 is 15 amino acids. The CDR3, as DNA: TGCGCCAGCAGTCCGACTAGCGGCAATTACGATACGCAGTATTTT. Its translation: CASSPTSGNYDTQYF.

Remarks on this clone: In the same sample, other DNA sequences code for this CDR3. The chain employs TRBV13 and TRBJ2-3; D is unclear. Trimming cost V 3 bases and J 2 bases, with 3 bases left between them. The germline gives CDR1 PRHDT, CDR2 FYEKMQ (reference sequence). CDR3 length: 12 amino acids. The CDR3 here is CASSFLTDTQYF. DNA for the CDR3: TGTGCCAGCAGCTTTCTCACAGATACGCAGTATTTT.

This chain uses TRBV9 with TRBJ2-3; the match to TRBD2 covers 11 bases. Germline-derived CDR1 and CDR2 are SGDLS and YYNGEE. V shed 4 bases and J 1 base; nucleotides not matched to a gene: 5. This CDR3 is 16 amino acids long. CDR3 nucleotides: TGTGCCAGCAGCCCCTTTAGCGGGGGGGGCACAGATACGCAGTATTTT. Translating it yields CASSPFSGGGTDTQYF.

The chain is built from TRBV2 and TRBJ2-1, with TRBD2 identical over 7 bases. CDR3 size: 17 residues. Trimming took 2 bases from V and 8 from J; bases not matched to a gene: 15. Germline CDR1 and CDR2: SNHLY and FYNNEI. In DNA form, the CDR3 reads TGTGCCAGCAGTGAACGTCGACTAGTGGGGGGGTGGCATGAGCAGTTCTTC. Amino acid sequence: CASSERRLVGGWHEQFF. The full variable domain, rest sourced from reference TRBV2 and TRBJ2-1, is EPEVTQTPSHQVTQMGQEVILRCVPISNHLYFYWYRQILGQKVEFLVSFYNNEISEKSEIFDDQFSVERPDGSNFTLKIRSTKLEDSAMYFCASSERRLVGGWHEQFFGPGTRLTVL.

The V and J genes are TRBV13 and TRBJ2-3; no definite D call. This CDR3 comprises 13 residues. V was pared by 1 base and J by 0 bases, with 2 bases between. CDR1 and CDR2 (germline): PRHDT, FYEKMQ (reference sequence). CDR3 bases: TGTGCCAGCAGCTTAGAAAGCACAGATACGCAGTATTTT. The encoded protein is CASSLESTDTQYF.